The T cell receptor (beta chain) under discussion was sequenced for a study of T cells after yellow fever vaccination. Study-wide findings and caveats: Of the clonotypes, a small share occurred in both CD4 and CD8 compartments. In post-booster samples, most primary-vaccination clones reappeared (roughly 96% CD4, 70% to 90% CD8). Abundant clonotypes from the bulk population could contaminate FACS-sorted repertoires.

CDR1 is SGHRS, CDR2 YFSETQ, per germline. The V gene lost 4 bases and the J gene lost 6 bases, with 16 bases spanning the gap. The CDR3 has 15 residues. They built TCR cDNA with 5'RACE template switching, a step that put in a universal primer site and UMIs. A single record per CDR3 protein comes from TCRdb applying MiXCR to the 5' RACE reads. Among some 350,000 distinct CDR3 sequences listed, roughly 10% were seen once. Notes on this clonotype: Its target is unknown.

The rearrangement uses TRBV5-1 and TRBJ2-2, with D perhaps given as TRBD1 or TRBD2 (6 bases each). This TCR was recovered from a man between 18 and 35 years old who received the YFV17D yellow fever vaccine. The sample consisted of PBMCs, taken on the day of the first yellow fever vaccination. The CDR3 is CASSGSTGGAGELFF. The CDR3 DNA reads TGCGCCAGCAGCGGTTCCACCGGGGGCGCCGGGGAGCTGTTTTTT.